These T cell receptor beta chains were read from a single sample in a study of T cell clones after liver transplantation. Sequenced by immunoSEQ multiplex PCR; TCRdb stores in-frame clones only, minus some. The data show 45,000 to 60,000 clones, with roughly 71% seen just once and about 9.7% held by the top ten. The sample consisted of CD4+ T cells from blood, taken at the 22-month timepoint. The receptors shown here come from a human patient who received a liver transplant. Some T cells may be transferred from the graft donor. Each CDR3 is given with its conserved first and last residue. Fields, in order: J gene, clone size, V gene, D gene, CDR3 DNA, CDR3 protein. The D gene is left open where the match is weak. Only some rows state a clone size, as once, few, many or a class for expanded clones.

TRBJ1-2 . TRBV6-5 . TGTGCCAGCAGAGTGGGTGGGGGCCTCTATGGCTACACCTTC CASRVGGGLYGYTF
TRBJ1-5 . TRBV6-1 . TGTGCCAGCAGCCTAGACTGGCAGCCCCAGCATTTT CASSLDWQPQHF
TRBJ2-1 . TRBV6-6 . TGTGCCAGCAGTTACTCTGGGGCCCGCAGCAATGAGCAGTTCTTC CASSYSGARSNEQFF
TRBJ1-5 . TRBV29-1 . TGCAGCGCCGGTGGTCAGGGGAGCAATCAGCCCCAGCATTTT CSAGGQGSNQPQHF
TRBJ1-4 few TRBV11-2 TRBD1 TGTGCCAGCAGCTTACAGGGGGCTATGGGTGAAAAACTGTTTTTT CASSLQGAMGEKLFF
TRBJ1-2 . TRBV5-1 . TGCGCCAGCAGCTTGGGAGGACAGATTTTCTATGGCTACACCTTC CASSLGGQIFYGYTF
TRBJ2-3 . TRBV29-1 . TGCAGCGTTGAACAAACCCCGGACGGTACGCAGTATTTT CSVEQTPDGTQYF
TRBJ1-6 once TRBV6-1 TRBD1 TGTGCCAGCACAGGGACAGGGGGTTTCTCACCCCTCCACTTT CASTGTGGFSPLHF
TRBJ1-5 . TRBV7-2 . TGTGCCAGCAGCTTCAGGGACAATCAGCCCCAGCATTTT CASSFRDNQPQHF
TRBJ2-3 . TRBV12-5 . TGTGCTAGTGGTTTGGAGGCCACAGATACGCAGTATTTT CASGLEATDTQYF
TRBJ2-5 . TRBV7-7 TRBD1 TGTGCTAGCAGCTCCGGGACAGGGACCGGCGAGACCCAGTACTTC CASSSGTGTGETQYF
TRBJ1-6 . TRBV6-5 TRBD1 TGTGCCAGCGGGGACAGCTATAATTCACCCCTCCACTTT CASGDSYNSPLHF
TRBJ2-3 once TRBV13 TRBD1 TGTGCCAGCAGCCCCGGGACAGGGGTTTTCACAGATACGCAGTATTTT CASSPGTGVFTDTQYF
TRBJ2-5 . TRBV19 . TGTGCCAGTAGACCCGCTGGCATGGCGGAGACCCAGTACTTC CASRPAGMAETQYF
TRBJ2-1 few TRBV4-2 TRBD2 TGTGCCAGCAGCCAAGTTGGACTAGCAGGCAATGAGCAGTTCTTC CASSQVGLAGNEQFF
TRBJ2-2 . TRBV10-1 . TGCGCCAGCGGATCAAATCCCGGGGAGCTGTTTTTT CASGSNPGELFF
TRBJ1-4 few TRBV15 . TGTGCCACCAGCAGAGATAGAGTGGAACTGTTTTTT CATSRDRVELFF
TRBJ2-5 . TRBV4-2 TRBD2 TGTGCCAGCAGCCAAGATGGGCTAGCGGGGGGGCGGTGGGAGACCCAGTACTTC CASSQDGLAGGRWETQYF
TRBJ2-7 few TRBV30 . TGTGCCTCGATCGGGGCCGTCACTACTAGCGAGCAGTACTTC CASIGAVTTSEQYF
TRBJ1-5 . TRBV28 TRBD1 TGTGCCAGCTCTGCAGGGGGTAGCAATCAGCCCCAGCATTTT CASSAGGSNQPQHF
TRBJ2-3 . TRBV28 TRBD2 TGTGCCAGCAGGCTAGCGGGGTCAGATACGCAGTATTTT CASRLAGSDTQYF
TRBJ2-1 . TRBV6-4 TRBD2 TGTGCCAGCAGTGTACTAGCGGGGGGCCTTTATGAGCAGTTCTTC CASSVLAGGLYEQFF
TRBJ1-6 . TRBV28 . TGTGCCAGCAGTTTATGGTCAGGCCGTAATTCACCCCTCCACTTT CASSLWSGRNSPLHF
TRBJ1-5 . TRBV7-2 . TGTGCCAGCAGCTTAGGGGATATCGGCAATCAGCCCCAGCATTTT CASSLGDIGNQPQHF
TRBJ2-1 . TRBV5-4 TRBD1 TGTGCCAGCAGCTTGGCAGGGGGCGCCTCCTACAATGAGCAGTTCTTC CASSLAGGASYNEQFF
TRBJ1-6 . TRBV2 . TGTGCCAGCAGTTACCGGGCCACCGGGGATAATTCACCCCTCCACTTT CASSYRATGDNSPLHF
TRBJ2-7 few TRBV15 . TGTGCCACCAGCAGAGATCGATCCGCTACGGAGCAGTACTTC CATSRDRSATEQYF
TRBJ1-2 . TRBV7-9 . TGTGCCAGCAGGAAAAACACCCTCCCTGGGTATGGCTACACCTTC CASRKNTLPGYGYTF
TRBJ1-5 . TRBV2 . TGTGCCAGCATGAGGGCATGGGATCAGCCCCAGCATTTT CASMRAWDQPQHF
TRBJ2-1 . TRBV6-1 TRBD2 TGTGCCAGCAGTGAAGCTAGCGGGGGGTACAATGAGCAGTTCTTC CASSEASGGYNEQFF
TRBJ2-7 . TRBV29-1 TRBD2 TGCAGCGTTGTTGCCCTAGCGGGGTTCAAGCAGTACTTC CSVVALAGFKQYF
TRBJ1-6 few TRBV27 . TGTGCCAGCAGTTTTACAGGGTATAATAATTCACCCCTCCACTTT CASSFTGYNNSPLHF
TRBJ2-1 . TRBV2 . TGTGCCAGCAGTGTACAGGGTTACAATGAGCAGTTCTTC CASSVQGYNEQFF
TRBJ1-3 few TRBV28 . TGTGCCAGCAGTTTAAGTAGCACCACCATATATTTT CASSLSSTTIYF
TRBJ2-7 . TRBV6-5 . TGTGCCAGCAGAATTTCCCGCAGGACGTGGGAGCAGTACTTC CASRISRRTWEQYF
TRBJ1-5 . TRBV4-1 . TGCGCCAGCAGCCAGCTACTCAGGGGACTGAGCAATCAGCCCCAGCATTTT CASSQLLRGLSNQPQHF
TRBJ1-5 . TRBV2 TRBD1 TGTGCCAGCAGTGAAACTTACCGGGACAGTTATAGCAATCAGCCCCAGCATTTT CASSETYRDSYSNQPQHF